This record concerns one TCR beta chain sequence. The sample originates from a study of CD8+CD57+ T cells in acquired aplastic anemia. The TCR beta profiling, which covered VDJ combination and CDR3 sequence, was carried out using genomic DNA as the template. One entry per CDR3 protein, called by TCRdb with MiXCR from the reads. Of 170,000 or so distinct CDR3 sequences listed, roughly 65% are singletons. Patients sequenced had flow cytometry evidence of CD8+CD57+ cell expansion. Material: sorted CD4+, CD8+, or CD8+CD57+ T cells (not recorded which) from PBMCs. The TCR originated in a human donor with aplastic anemia.

The CDR3 here is CASGVGFSYNEQFF. The CDR3 DNA reads TGTGCCAGCGGAGTAGGCTTTTCCTACAATGAGCAGTTCTTC. The rearrangement uses TRBV6-1 and TRBJ2-1; D is undetermined. CDR1 and CDR2 (germline): MNHNS, SASEGT. The CDR3 loop spans 14 amino acids. V lost 8 bases, J lost 1 base, and 12 bases lay in between.